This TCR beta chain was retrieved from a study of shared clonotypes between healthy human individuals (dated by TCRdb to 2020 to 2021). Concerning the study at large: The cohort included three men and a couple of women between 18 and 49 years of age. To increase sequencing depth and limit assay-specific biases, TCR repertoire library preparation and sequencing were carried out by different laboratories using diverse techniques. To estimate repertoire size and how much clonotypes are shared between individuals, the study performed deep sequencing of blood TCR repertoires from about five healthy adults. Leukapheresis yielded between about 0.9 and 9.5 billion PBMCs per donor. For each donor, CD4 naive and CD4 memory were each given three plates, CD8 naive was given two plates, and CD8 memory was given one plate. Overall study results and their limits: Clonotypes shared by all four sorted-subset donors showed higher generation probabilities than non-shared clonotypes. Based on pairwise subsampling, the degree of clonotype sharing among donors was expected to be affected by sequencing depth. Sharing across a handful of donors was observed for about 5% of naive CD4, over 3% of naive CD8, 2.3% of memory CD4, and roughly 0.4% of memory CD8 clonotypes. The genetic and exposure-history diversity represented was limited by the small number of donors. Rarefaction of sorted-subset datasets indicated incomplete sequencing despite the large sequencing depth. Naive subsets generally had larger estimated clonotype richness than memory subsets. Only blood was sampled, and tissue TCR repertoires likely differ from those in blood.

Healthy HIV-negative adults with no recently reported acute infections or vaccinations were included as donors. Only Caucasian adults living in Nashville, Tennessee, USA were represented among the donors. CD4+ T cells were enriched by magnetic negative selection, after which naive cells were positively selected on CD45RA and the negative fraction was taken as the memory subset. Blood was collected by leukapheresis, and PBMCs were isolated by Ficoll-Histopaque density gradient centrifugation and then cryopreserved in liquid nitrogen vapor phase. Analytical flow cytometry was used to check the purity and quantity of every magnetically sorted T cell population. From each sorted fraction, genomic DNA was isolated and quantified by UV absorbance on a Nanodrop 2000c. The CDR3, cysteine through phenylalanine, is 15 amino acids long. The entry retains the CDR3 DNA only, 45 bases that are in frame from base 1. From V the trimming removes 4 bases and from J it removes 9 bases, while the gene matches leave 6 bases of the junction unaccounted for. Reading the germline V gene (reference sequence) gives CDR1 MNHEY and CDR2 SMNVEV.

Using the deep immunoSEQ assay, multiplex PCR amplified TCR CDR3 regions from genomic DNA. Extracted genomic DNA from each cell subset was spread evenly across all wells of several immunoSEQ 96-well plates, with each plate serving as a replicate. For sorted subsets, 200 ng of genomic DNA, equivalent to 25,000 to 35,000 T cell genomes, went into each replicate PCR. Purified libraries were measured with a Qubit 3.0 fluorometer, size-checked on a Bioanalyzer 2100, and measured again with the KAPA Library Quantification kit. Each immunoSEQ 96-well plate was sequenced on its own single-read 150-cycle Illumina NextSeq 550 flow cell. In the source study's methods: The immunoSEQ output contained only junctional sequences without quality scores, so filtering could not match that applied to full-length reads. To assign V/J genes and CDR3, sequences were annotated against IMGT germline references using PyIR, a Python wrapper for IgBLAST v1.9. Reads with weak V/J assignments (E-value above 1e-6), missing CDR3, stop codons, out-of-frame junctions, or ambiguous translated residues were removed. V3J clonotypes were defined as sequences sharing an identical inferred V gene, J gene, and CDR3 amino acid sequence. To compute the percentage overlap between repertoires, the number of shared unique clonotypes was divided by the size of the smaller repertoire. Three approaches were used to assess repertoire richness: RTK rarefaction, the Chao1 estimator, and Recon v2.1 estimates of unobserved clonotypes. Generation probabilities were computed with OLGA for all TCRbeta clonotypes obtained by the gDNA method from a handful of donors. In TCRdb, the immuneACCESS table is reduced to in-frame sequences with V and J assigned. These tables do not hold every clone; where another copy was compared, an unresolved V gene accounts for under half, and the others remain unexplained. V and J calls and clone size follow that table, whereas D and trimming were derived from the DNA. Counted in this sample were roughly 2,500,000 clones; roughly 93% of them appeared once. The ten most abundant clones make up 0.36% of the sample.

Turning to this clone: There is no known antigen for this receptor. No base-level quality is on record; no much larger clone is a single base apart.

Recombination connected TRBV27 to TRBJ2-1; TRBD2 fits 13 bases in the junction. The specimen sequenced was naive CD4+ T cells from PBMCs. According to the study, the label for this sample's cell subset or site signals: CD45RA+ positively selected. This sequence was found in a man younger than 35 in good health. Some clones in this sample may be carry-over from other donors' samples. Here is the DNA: TGTGCCAGCAGTTCCAGACTAGCGGGAGGCAGTGAGCAGTTCTTC. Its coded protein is CASSSRLAGGSEQFF.